This T cell receptor (beta chain) derives from a study of cytomegalovirus exposure and HLA in healthy donors. The wider study: There were more than 350 genotyped donors. Of these, about 81% fell in the genetic ancestry cluster associated with self-reported Caucasian donors.

In regard to this clone: Its cognate antigen is unknown.

60 Vbeta and 13 Jbeta primers were used in PCR. The protocol was immunoSEQ multiplex PCR, while the TCRdb copy is restricted to in-frame clones and leaves out a portion. The sample has approximately 73,000 clones; 63% are singletons. The CDR3 extends over 13 amino acids. The V end lost 8 bases, the J end lost 4 bases, and 14 bases lay between the germline ends. In germline, CDR1 is ENHRY, CDR2 SYGVKD. Study-wide results and caveats: A list of about 180 TCR beta chains associated with cytomegalovirus was given. Later on, a genetic analysis was performed. It linked a missense variant in DCLRE1C with V- and J-gene trimming of TCR beta.

This receptor was obtained from a man aged 25-45 years in good health and CMV-seropositive. This rearrangement joins TRBV10-3 to TRBJ1-1; D is uncertain. What was sequenced was PBMCs. For the CDR3, the DNA is TGTGCCATCTCGTCAGGTTTAGGCACTGAAGCTTTCTTT. Translation: CAISSGLGTEAFF.